These T cell receptor beta chains were read from a single sample in a study of identical twins. TCRdb fed the 5' RACE reads into MiXCR, producing one record per CDR3 protein. Of 700,000 to 950,000 distinct CDR3 sequences in the sample, more than 9% are singletons; the top ten hold 1.5% to 2%. These same records also appear under a second study, on yellow fever vaccine responses in identical twins.

Sequenced input: PBMCs. The receptor set was obtained from a woman aged 18-30 years in good health. Each CDR3 is given with its conserved first and last residue. Each record gives: V gene, D gene, clone size, J gene, CDR3 DNA, CDR3 protein. The D gene is left open where the match is weak. Size tells how often a clone was seen (once, few, many) or the class of an expanded clone, and some rows leave it out.

V: TRBV29-1
D: NA
size: few
J: TRBJ1-2
DNA: TGCAGCGTTGATAGCAAGGACTATGGCTACACCTTC
CDR3: CSVDSKDYGYTF

V: TRBV7-2
D: NA
size: NA
J: TRBJ2-1
DNA: TGTGCCAGCAGCTTCGAACCCTACAATGAGCAGTTCTTC
CDR3: CASSFEPYNEQFF

V: TRBV12-3/TRBV12-4
D: TRBD2
size: many
J: TRBJ2-2
DNA: TGTGCCAGCAGCCTAGCGGGAGCGGACACCGGGGAGCTGTTTTTT
CDR3: CASSLAGADTGELFF

V: TRBV12-3/TRBV12-4
D: TRBD1
size: many
J: TRBJ2-1
DNA: TGTGCCAGCAGTTTCGCCAGGACAGGGTTGAATGAGCAGTTCTTC
CDR3: CASSFARTGLNEQFF

V: TRBV4-1
D: NA
size: many
J: TRBJ1-5
DNA: TGCGCCAGCAGCCGTCCCGAAATCAATCAGCCCCAGCATTTT
CDR3: CASSRPEINQPQHF

V: TRBV12-3/TRBV12-4
D: NA
size: few
J: TRBJ2-2
DNA: TGTGCCAGCAACCCGGGCCAGGGGATGAACACCGGGGAGCTGTTTTTT
CDR3: CASNPGQGMNTGELFF

V: TRBV28
D: NA
size: few
J: TRBJ2-5
DNA: TGTGCCAGCCGCCTTGTTGTCGGGGCTAGGGAGACCCAGTACTTC
CDR3: CASRLVVGARETQYF

V: TRBV6-5
D: NA
size: few
J: TRBJ2-3
DNA: TGTGCCAGCAGTTACTGGGGGGACACAGATACGCAGTATTTT
CDR3: CASSYWGDTDTQYF

V: TRBV11-2
D: NA
size: NA
J: TRBJ1-2
DNA: TGTGCCAGCACCTCCCTCTCGTCGTGGGATAGCGGCTACACCTTC
CDR3: CASTSLSSWDSGYTF

V: TRBV5-1
D: TRBD2
size: few
J: TRBJ2-1
DNA: TGCGCCAGCAGGGCGACTAGCGGGGGGGCTGAGCAGTTCTTC
CDR3: CASRATSGGAEQFF

V: TRBV12-3/TRBV12-4
D: NA
size: many
J: TRBJ2-2
DNA: TGTGCCAGCAGTTTAGCCCCCGGCAGAACCGGGGAGCTGTTTTTT
CDR3: CASSLAPGRTGELFF

V: TRBV19
D: NA
size: many
J: TRBJ1-1
DNA: TGTGCCAGTAGTATTCGGGGCCGGGACACTGAAGCTTTCTTT
CDR3: CASSIRGRDTEAFF

V: TRBV29-1
D: TRBD1
size: few
J: TRBJ1-2
DNA: TGCAGCTCTCTAGGGGGCGGCGGCTACACCTTC
CDR3: CSSLGGGGYTF

V: TRBV6-1
D: NA
size: NA
J: TRBJ1-4
DNA: TGTGCCAGCAGTGAAGGCCACACAAAGAATGAAAAACTGTTTTTT
CDR3: CASSEGHTKNEKLFF

V: TRBV7-9
D: TRBD2
size: few
J: TRBJ2-7
DNA: TGTGCCAGCAGCTCCCGGGGGGGGCCAGGGTTCTACGAGCAGTACTTC
CDR3: CASSSRGGPGFYEQYF

V: TRBV6-5
D: TRBD2
size: few
J: TRBJ2-1
DNA: TGTGCCAGCAGGTATCAGACTAGCAACTCCTACAATGAGCAGTTCTTC
CDR3: CASRYQTSNSYNEQFF

V: TRBV29-1
D: NA
size: few
J: TRBJ2-1
DNA: TGCAGCGTTGCCAGGGGCCTACCATCCTACAATGAGCAGTTCTTC
CDR3: CSVARGLPSYNEQFF

V: TRBV12-3/TRBV12-4
D: TRBD2
size: few
J: TRBJ2-7
DNA: TGTGCCAGCACCCCGGGGGGGAACTACGAGCAGTACTTC
CDR3: CASTPGGNYEQYF

V: TRBV28
D: TRBD1
size: few
J: TRBJ2-1
DNA: TGTGCCAGCAAGGAGGGGACAGGCTTCTACAATGAGCAGTTCTTC
CDR3: CASKEGTGFYNEQFF

V: TRBV12-3/TRBV12-4
D: NA
size: few
J: TRBJ2-1
DNA: TGTGCCAGCAGTTTAGCGCTCAGGCGCGGGGCCTACAATGAGCAGTTCTTC
CDR3: CASSLALRRGAYNEQFF

V: TRBV4-1
D: TRBD1
size: NA
J: TRBJ2-2
DNA: TGCGCCAGCAGCGGTGACAGGGGAACCGGGGAGCTGTTTTTT
CDR3: CASSGDRGTGELFF

V: TRBV5-1
D: TRBD2
size: few
J: TRBJ2-3
DNA: TGCGCCAGCAGCTTGCTTGGGACTAGCGGAAGCACAGATACGCAGTATTTT
CDR3: CASSLLGTSGSTDTQYF

V: TRBV11-1
D: TRBD1
size: NA
J: TRBJ1-1
DNA: TGTGCCAGCAGGGGGGACCGTGGCCGGACAGGGGGCATGAACACTGAAGCTTTCTTT
CDR3: CASRGDRGRTGGMNTEAFF

V: TRBV10-3
D: TRBD1
size: few
J: TRBJ2-7
DNA: TGTGCCATCAAACCGACCACCGGACAGGGGGCAGGCTACGAGCAGTACTTC
CDR3: CAIKPTTGQGAGYEQYF

V: TRBV12-3/TRBV12-4
D: NA
size: many
J: TRBJ1-3
DNA: TGTGCCAGCAGGGACACCTCTGGAAACACCATATATTTT
CDR3: CASRDTSGNTIYF